The 17 T cell receptor beta chains given below trace back to one sample, sequenced in a study of shared clonotypes between healthy human individuals. CD8 cells classed as naive were CD45RO-negative and positively selected for CCR7, excluding terminally differentiated effector memory CD45RA+ cells. The assay was immunoSEQ multiplex PCR, and TCRdb's table has in-frame clones only and misses some. The table includes under 850,000 clones, nearly 95% detected once. The sequencing sample was made of naive CD8+ T cells sorted from blood. The receptors shown here come from a man under 40 in good health.

As to this clone: In the same sample, other DNA sequences code for this CDR3. V gene TRBV28 combines with J gene TRBJ2-3; no clear D gene. V lost 2 bases, J lost 6 bases, and 3 bases lay in between. Germline V CDR1 and CDR2: MDHEN, SYDVKM. This CDR3 is 11 amino acids long. For the CDR3, the DNA is TGTGCCAGCAGTTTAGCGGATACGCAGTATTTT. Translated, it gives CASSLADTQYF. Looking up the rest from reference TRBV28 and TRBJ2-3 gives the full variable domain: DVKVTQSSRYLVKRTGEKVFLECVQDMDHENMFWYRQDPGLGLRLIYFSYDVKMKEKGDIPEGYSVSREKKERFSLILESASTNQTSMYLCASSLADTQYFGPGTRLTVL.

The CDR3 region has the DNA TGTGCCAGTAGTACGCCCTTTGGGGGCGGCCAAGAGACCCAGTACTTC. Protein sequence: CASSTPFGGGQETQYF. The V gene is TRBV19, the J gene TRBJ2-5; D is perhaps TRBD1 (6 bases). CDR1 LNHDA and CDR2 SQIVND come from the germline V gene (reference sequence). The CDR3 runs to 16 residues. The ends were cut back, 4 bases at V and 1 base at J, with 16 bases in the middle.

This chain links TRBV10-3 with TRBJ2-7, with D maybe TRBD1 (6 bases). Germline CDR1 reads ENHRY; CDR2 reads SYGVKD. This CDR3 comprises 13 residues. V was cut by 6 bases and J by 2 bases, with 11 bases left in between. CDR3 amino acids: CAISPGQTYEQYF. The DNA for the CDR3 is TGTGCCATCAGCCCAGGACAGACCTACGAGCAGTACTTC.

This clone was detected a few times. Different DNA sequences within this sample yield the same CDR3. The chain has TRBV9 and TRBJ1-2; no clear D. Germline V gene data show CDR1 as SGDLS and CDR2 as YYNGEE. V was shortened by 3 bases and J by 2 bases, with 2 bases between the two germline ends. This CDR3 contains 11 residues. The DNA for the CDR3 is TGTGCCAGCAGCGGCAACTATGGCTACACCTTC. Encoded protein: CASSGNYGYTF.

The V gene is TRBV4-1, the J gene TRBJ1-1, with D hard to call. V gave up 5 bases and J gave up 3 bases, with 16 bases separating them. This CDR3 region has 15 residues. The germline gives CDR1 MGHRA, CDR2 YSYEKL. This CDR3 reads CASSEEEAVDTEAFF. Here the CDR3 DNA reads TGCGCCAGCAGCGAGGAGGAGGCGGTTGACACTGAAGCTTTCTTT.

V and J are TRBV7-9 and TRBJ2-5, with 8 bases aligning to TRBD2. The CDR3 totals 16 residues. V gave up 3 bases and J gave up 4 bases; unmatched junction bases: 10. The germline V gene has CDR1 SEHNR and CDR2 FQNEAQ (reference sequence). CDR3 nucleotides: TGTGCCAGCAGCTTTGTAGCGGGAAAAGGGCCAGAGACCCAGTACTTC. It translates to CASSFVAGKGPETQYF.

V gene TRBV4-1 combines with J gene TRBJ2-7; no firm D call. Deletions cut 1 base from V and 9 bases from J, with 13 bases between. Germline CDR1 reads MGHRA; CDR2 reads YSYEKL. The CDR3 runs to 13 residues. CDR3 protein: CASSQGFGFGQYF. CDR3 nucleotide sequence: TGCGCCAGCAGCCAAGGGTTCGGGTTCGGGCAGTACTTC.

V usage is TRBV7-6 and J usage is TRBJ2-1, with D unresolved. The V end was cut by 6 bases, the J end by 3 bases, with 9 bases between. The CDR3 has 13 amino acids. Germline CDR1 and CDR2: SGHVS and FNYEAQ. CDR3 bases: TGTGCCAGCAGTGCTAGTCTCTACAATGAGCAGTTCTTC. Translation: CASSASLYNEQFF.

This clone was picked up one time. The J gene is TRBJ1-2, the V gene TRBV27; D may be TRBD1 (5 bases). There are 12 residues in the CDR3. The V gene's germline CDR1 is MNHEY and CDR2 SMNVEV (reference sequence). The CDR3 bases are TGTGCATCGTGGGGCTTTGACTATGGCTACACCTTC. Protein sequence: CASWGFDYGYTF.

The chain recombines TRBV4-1 with TRBJ2-3; 7 bases fit TRBD2. The CDR3 runs 14 residues. In germline, CDR1 is MGHRA, CDR2 YSYEKL. Unmatched junction bases numbered 9, after V lost 8 bases and J lost 4 bases. The CDR3 DNA is TGCGCCAGCGGGGACTATACTTTCTCAGATACGCAGTATTTT. As protein: CASGDYTFSDTQYF.

This chain joins TRBV9 and TRBJ1-5; TRBD1 might be the D (6 bases). The V gene's germline CDR1 is SGDLS and CDR2 YYNGEE. This CDR3 region has 15 residues. V was cut by 4 bases and J by 0 bases, with 11 bases left in between. Here the CDR3 reads CASSSGENSNQPQHF. The CDR3 nucleotides read TGTGCCAGCAGCTCAGGGGAAAATAGCAATCAGCCCCAGCATTTT.

The rearrangement links TRBV28 to TRBJ2-1; a possible D gene is TRBD1 (5 bases). Between the trimmed V and J ends, which lost 4 bases and 8 bases, there was a span of 24 bases. Germline lookup yields CDR1 MDHEN and CDR2 SYDVKM. The CDR3 loop spans 17 amino acids. CDR3 DNA: TGTGCCAGCAGTTCTTTAGGGGCTGAAGCTAAAAACCATGAGCAGTTCTTC. Its protein product is CASSSLGAEAKNHEQFF.

The rearrangement links TRBV9 to TRBJ2-1, with 7 bases aligning to TRBD1. CDR1 and CDR2 from the germline V gene are SGDLS and YYNGEE. Trimming removed 1 base from V and 3 bases from J; junction bases left unmatched: 4. The CDR3 spans 15 residues. Here the CDR3 DNA reads TGTGCCAGCAGCGTAAAGGGGGCAGGCTACAATGAGCAGTTCTTC. It is translated as CASSVKGAGYNEQFF.

The gene calls are TRBV9 and TRBJ1-1; D remains ambiguous. Germline CDR1 and CDR2: SGDLS and YYNGEE. The CDR3 extends over 14 amino acids. Between the trimmed V and J ends, which lost 3 bases and 1 base, there was a span of 10 bases. This chain's CDR3 is CASSDGSGNTEAFF. In DNA, the CDR3 is TGTGCCAGCAGCGATGGTAGTGGGAACACTGAAGCTTTCTTT.

The chain joins TRBV18 to TRBJ2-3, with D perhaps TRBD2 (6 bases). This CDR3 is 14 amino acids long. Trimming removed 2 bases from V and 3 bases from J, with 9 bases in between. The germline V gene encodes CDR1 KGHSH and CDR2 LQKENI. The CDR3, as DNA: TGTGCCAGCTCACCAGCGGACTATACAGATACGCAGTATTTT. Residues: CASSPADYTDTQYF. The full variable domain, its missing parts supplied by reference TRBV18 and TRBJ2-3, is NAGVMQNPRHLVRRRGQEARLRCSPMKGHSHVYWYRQLPEEGLKFMVYLQKENIIDESGMPKERFSAEFPKEGPSILRIQQVVRGDSAAYFCASSPADYTDTQYFGPGTRLTVL.

The chain has TRBV7-6 and TRBJ2-1, with D unresolved. Trimming took off 4 bases at V and 4 bases at J, with 11 bases between the two ends. This CDR3 comprises 14 residues. Germline V lookup: CDR1 SGHVS, CDR2 FNYEAQ. DNA of the CDR3: TGTGCCAGCAGCTCCCTGGTTAGTTACAATGAGCAGTTCTTC. As protein: CASSSLVSYNEQFF.

The chain's CDR3 is CASSIGTANTEAFF. DNA for the CDR3: TGTGCCAGCAGCATTGGGACGGCAAACACTGAAGCTTTCTTT. This chain links TRBV5-4 with TRBJ1-1; possible D gene TRBD1, 5 bases. V lost 4 bases to trimming and J lost 2 bases, with 12 bases between them. The CDR3 contains 14 residues. CDR1 and CDR2 (germline): SGHNT, YYREEE (reference sequence).